The clone carrying this TCR beta chain was seen a handful of times. Unmatched junction bases numbered 18, after V lost 10 bases and J lost 7 bases. The CDR3 covers 16 residues. Per the germline V gene, CDR1 is LNHDA and CDR2 is SQIVND (reference sequence). The data are from a study of blood T cell repertoires in COVID-19. Authors' data handling: By means of reference gene primer amplification, nucleated cell counts were estimated. The table came from immunoSEQ multiplex PCR; TCRdb's copy has only in-frame clones and leaves some out. D and trimming come from the DNA, and the V and J calls and clone size come from that table. The sample yields roughly 200,000 clones, more than 80% seen once.

The clonotype was recovered from a man between 25 and 39 years old who had recovered from COVID-19. The chain has TRBV19 and TRBJ2-3; 9 bases map to TRBD1. The source material was PBMCs or T cells enriched from blood (not recorded which). CDR3 DNA sequence: TGTGCCACCGCCGACCCGGGACAGGGTCCACTATATACGCAGTATTTT. Its protein product is CATADPGQGPLYTQYF.